The clone carrying this T cell receptor beta chain was observed a handful of times. With 3 bases removed from V and 1 base from J, the gap between germline ends came to 9 bases. The CDR3 extends over 14 amino acids. Per the germline V gene, CDR1 is PRHDT and CDR2 is FYEKMQ (reference sequence). As for time point: patch test 2, 6 weeks after DPC sensitization. The treatment is: therapeutic diphenylcyclopropenone sensitization with weekly scalp DPC. These data originate in a study of human T cells and chemical hapten exposure. TCRdb recomputed calls from the RACE reads with MiXCR, one row per CDR3 protein. Found here are a few hundred thousand distinct CDR3 sequences, about 6.9% of them singletons; the top ten hold about 5%.

Specimen: whole blood, collected in connection with sensitization to the hapten diphenylcyclopropenone (DPC). This receptor was taken from a woman between 18 and 30 years old with alopecia areata. Some clones in this sample may be carry-over from other donors' samples. V gene TRBV13 combines with J gene TRBJ2-5; D perhaps matches TRBD1 (5 bases). The CDR3 spells CASSFKTVQETQYF. The CDR3 DNA sequence: TGTGCCAGCAGCTTCAAGACAGTCCAAGAGACCCAGTACTTC.